This T cell receptor beta chain was sequenced in a study of T-cell memory formation after mild COVID-19. The 5'RACE method, run with constant-segment primers, produced TCR alpha and TCR beta cDNA libraries (carrying sample barcodes and UMIs). TCRdb fed the 5' RACE reads into MiXCR, producing one record per CDR3 protein. Counted here are some 120,000 distinct CDR3 sequences, 15% to 20% occurring once; the ten biggest clones make up 4.5% to 6.5%. Study-level results: Clones which contracted sat mainly in CM and EM if CD4+, and in EMRA if CD8+.

The CDR3 is 13 amino acids. Per germline, CDR1 MNHNY and CDR2 SVGAGI (reference sequence). Deletions cut 7 bases from V and 0 bases from J, with 4 bases between. This clonotype was seen only a few times. Its cognate antigen is unknown. The receptor was derived from a young man who had mild COVID-19 (a few samples of this study predate the infection). Cell type and time point are not known. Sequenced: PBMCs or a T cell subset sorted from them (not recorded which). The chain has TRBV6-6 and TRBJ2-6; no clear D gene. The CDR3, as DNA: TGTGCCAGCATGGACTCTGGGGCCAACGTCCTGACTTTC. Translating gives CASMDSGANVLTF.